Presented here are 7 T cell receptor beta chains from one specimen sequenced in a study of post-analysis software for immune sequencing data. Overall study results and limits: Five or six TRBV segments were significantly more frequent in patients than in controls. TRBV5-6, TRBV5-1 and TRBV20-1 were among these segments.

Unique molecular identifiers were present in the TCR beta cDNA libraries. MiXCR, run by TCRdb on the PCR reads, gives a single entry per CDR3 protein. The sample has about 150,000 distinct CDR3 sequences; roughly 31% are singletons. These TCRs' antigens remain unknown. Sequencing was carried out using blood. All receptors derive from a girl between 10 and 17 years old with multiple sclerosis.

This clonotype appeared many times. The chain employs TRBV6-2 or TRBV6-3 and TRBJ2-7; possibly TRBD2 for D (5 bases). The CDR3 runs to 14 residues. V was pared by 0 bases and J by 6 bases, with 12 bases between. Germline V gene data show CDR1 as MNHEY and CDR2 as SVGEGT. The CDR3 reads CASSYSGLGGEQYF. The CDR3 nucleotides are TGTGCCAGCAGTTACTCGGGCCTAGGAGGCGAGCAGTACTTC.

Details on this clonotype: A much larger clone lies one base from this, so it may be a read error. The chain employs TRBV2 and TRBJ2-7, with TRBD1 identical over 7 bases. The CDR3 has 15 amino acids. Germline assignment: CDR1 SNHLY and CDR2 FYNNEI. V was pared by 2 bases and J by 3 bases, with 7 bases of the junction left unmatched. The CDR3 is CASSEPTGSCYEQYF. The CDR3 DNA reads as TGTGCCAGCAGTGAACCGACAGGGTCCTGCTACGAGCAGTACTTC.

This clonotype was observed many times. The genes are TRBV27 and TRBJ2-7; perhaps TRBD2 as D (5 bases). Per the germline V gene, CDR1 is MNHEY and CDR2 is SMNVEV (reference sequence). V dropped 4 bases and J dropped 5 bases, with 15 bases sitting between them. This CDR3 comprises 14 residues. DNA of the CDR3: TGTGCCAGCAGTTCATTAAATCCGGGGAACGAGCAGTACTTC. This gives the protein CASSSLNPGNEQYF.

A word on this clonotype: With a much larger clone just one base away, this may be a read error. The rearrangement uses TRBV18 and TRBJ2-1; the D is unclear. CDR3 length: 14 amino acids. Germline V gene sequence: CDR1 KGHSH, CDR2 LQKENI. V was trimmed by 0 bases and J by 13 bases, leaving 16 bases between them. The CDR3, as DNA: TGTGCCAGCTCACCACCGGCGCAGCCAGAGACCCAGTTCTTC. Residues: CASSPPAQPETQFF.

This clonotype occurred many times. V usage is TRBV5-1 and J usage is TRBJ2-5, with D perhaps TRBD1 (6 bases). The germline V gene has CDR1 SGHRS and CDR2 YFSETQ. Trimming left V 4 bases short and J 4 bases short, with 14 bases between. The CDR3 loop spans 14 amino acids. CDR3 loop: CASSTNRVGETQYF. The CDR3 bases are TGCGCCAGCAGCACAAACAGGGTTGGAGAGACCCAGTACTTC.

This clonotype was counted only a few times. The V gene is TRBV5-5, the J gene TRBJ2-5; TRBD2 aligns across 7 bases. V dropped 3 bases and J dropped 9; count of bases not matched to a gene: 14. Germline lookup yields CDR1 SGHKS and CDR2 YYEKEE (reference sequence). The CDR3 loop spans 15 amino acids. The CDR3, as DNA: TGTGCCAGCAGCTCCCCAGCGGGGAGGAAGGAGGCCCAGTACTTC. It is translated as CASSSPAGRKEAQYF.

This clonotype has just one count. The DNA of the CDR3 is TGTGCCAGCTCACCGAAGAAGACCCAGTACTTC. Its protein product is CASSPKKTQYF. The chain combines TRBV18 with TRBJ2-7; no clear D. The end of the DNA is better explained by TRBJ2-5, so the J call may be wrong. The CDR3 sequence is 11 residues long. CDR1 and CDR2 from the germline V gene are KGHSH and LQKENI.